Described below is a single T cell receptor (beta chain) sequence and its context. Its antigen is unidentified. The CDR3 has 13 amino acids. CDR1 is SQVTM and CDR2 is ANQGSEA in the germline V gene. Trimming shortened V by 4 bases and J by 1 base, and 11 bases separated the two germline ends. This record comes from a study of radiotherapy plus CTLA-4 blockade in lung cancer. Study-wide context: Patients showed objective responses in roughly 19% of cases and disease control in less than 35%. General study results and limits: Together with interferon-beta, which increased in serum after radiation, early dynamic changes in blood T cell clones were reportedly the best predictors of response.

The method was immunoSEQ multiplex PCR; TCRdb's version includes in-frame clones alone and lacks a portion of them. The data contain 35,000 to 50,000 clones, around 72% of them seen just once; the ten biggest clones take up 3% to 4%. The receptor was derived from a human donor with non-small cell lung cancer who had a complete response to radiotherapy plus ipilimumab. This chain uses TRBV29-1 with TRBJ2-7, with D uncertain. Sample: peripheral blood, taken from a patient treated with radiotherapy plus ipilimumab. CDR3 coding DNA: TGCAGCGTTGTCCCTACAGATTCCTACGAGCAGTACTTC. Translating it yields CSVVPTDSYEQYF.